The clone carrying this T cell receptor beta chain was detected a few times. The antigen is undetermined. The germline CDR1 and CDR2 sequences are LNHDA and SQIVND (reference sequence). The V and J ends lost 7 bases and 0 bases respectively, with 15 bases between them. The CDR3 consists of 15 residues. These data come from a study of shared clonotypes between healthy human individuals. Sequencing was performed with immunoSEQ multiplex PCR; in TCRdb, only in-frame clones are kept and a portion is missing. Of approximately 2.5 million clones in the sample, 93% were seen once. Healthy adults negative for HIV, lacking recent acute infections or vaccinations, served as donors. Study-wide results and limits: Naive subsets usually exceeded memory subsets in estimated richness. Among a handful of donors, about 4.6% of naive CD4 clonotypes were found in common. It was the non-shared clonotypes that had lower generation probabilities than clonotypes shared by all four donors.

The J gene is TRBJ1-1, the V gene TRBV19; tentatively, D is TRBD1 (5 bases). This receptor was taken from a man aged 18 to 29 in good health. Some clones in this sample may be carry-over from other donors' samples. Specimen: naive CD4+ T cells from PBMCs. Subset given: CD45RA+ positively selected. The CDR3 nucleotides read TGTGCCAGTAATACGGGACGCCGAGTGAACACTGAAGCTTTCTTT. Translated, it gives CASNTGRRVNTEAFF.